A single sample is the source of the 32 T cell receptor beta chains below, sequenced in a study of vaccination and CD4 T cells after COVID-19. With the Oncomine TCR Beta short-read assay, DNA from cultured CD4+ T cells was sequenced. TCRdb itself ran the PCR reads through MiXCR, one entry per CDR3 protein. The table shows 7,000 or so distinct CDR3 sequences, with roughly 43% occurring only once. The treatment here: roughly 10-day PBMC culture with coronavirus spike peptide pools or control peptides (ViraFEST assay). Gathering of the CD4+ T cells, from the unexposed donor, took place before the COVID-19 pandemic (2011-2018). Their recognized antigens are unknown. Sequenced material: CD4+ T cells from blood, cultured in vitro. These receptors were taken from a human donor in good health.

This chain uses TRBV4-3 with TRBJ2-5; D is uncertain. CDR1 and CDR2 from the germline V gene are LGHNA and YSLEER. The length of the CDR3 is 16 residues. V dropped 0 bases and J dropped 5 bases, with 16 bases sitting between them. The CDR3 nucleotides read TGCGCCAGCAGCCAAGATGTATCAGGTGATCGGGAGACCCAGTACTTC. This translates into CASSQDVSGDRETQYF.

The chain recombines TRBV20-1 with TRBJ2-3; D call uncertain. Trimming removed 6 bases at V and 0 bases at J, with 13 bases between. The CDR3 has 14 residues. Germline V gene lookup returns CDR1 DFQATT and CDR2 SNEGSKA (reference sequence). The CDR3: CSASVGRSTDTQYF. DNA for the CDR3: TGCAGTGCGTCGGTCGGGCGCAGCACAGATACGCAGTATTTT.

The gene calls are TRBV7-6 and TRBJ1-1; D gene uncertain. The V and J ends lost 0 bases and 1 base respectively, with 3 bases between them. The CDR3 length is 13 residues. The germline V gene has CDR1 SGHVS and CDR2 FNYEAQ. The chain's CDR3 is CASSLAGNTEAFF. CDR3 coding DNA: TGTGCCAGCAGCTTAGCAGGGAACACTGAAGCTTTCTTT. The full variable domain, in which reference TRBV7-6 and TRBJ1-1 provide the parts outside the CDR3, is GAGVSQSPRYKVTKRGQDVALRCDPISGHVSLYWYRQALGQGPEFLTYFNYEAQQDKSGLPNDRFSAERPEGSISTLTIQRTEQRDSAMYRCASSLAGNTEAFFGQGTRLTVV.

V usage is TRBV6-5 and J usage is TRBJ1-6; 7 bases fit TRBD1. There are 14 residues in the CDR3. V was clipped by 4 bases and J by 8 bases; unmatched bases: 5. The germline gives CDR1 MNHEY, CDR2 SVGAGI. CDR3 region: CASSSTGRDSPLHF. DNA of the CDR3: TGTGCCAGCAGTTCGACAGGGAGGGATTCACCCCTCCACTTT.

The chain links TRBV11-3 to TRBJ2-3, with 7 bases matching TRBD1. V dropped 4 bases and J dropped 2; count of bases not matched to a gene: 12. The CDR3 spans 17 residues. Germline CDR1 is SGHNT and CDR2 is YENEEA. CDR3 sequence reads: CASSSRQGTHDTDTQYF. DNA for the CDR3: TGTGCCAGCAGCTCTCGACAGGGAACCCACGACACAGATACGCAGTATTTT.

The chain combines TRBV2 with TRBJ1-1; the D gene is possibly TRBD1 (6 bases). Germline assignment: CDR1 SNHLY and CDR2 FYNNEI. This CDR3 is built from 14 residues. V lost 7 bases and J lost 2, with 14 bases in between. The CDR3 DNA follows: TGTGCCAGCAACTACAGGGTCTTTAACACTGAAGCTTTCTTT. Translating it yields CASNYRVFNTEAFF.

This clonotype was seen more than once but under ten times. The chain combines TRBV19 with TRBJ1-2; the D gene is possibly TRBD1 (6 bases). CDR1 and CDR2 from the germline V gene are LNHDA and SQIVND (reference sequence). The CDR3 runs 14 residues. The ends were cut back, 9 bases at V and 4 bases at J, with 18 bases in the middle. CDR3 nucleotides: TGTGCCAGCGTTAAGGGGGACGGAGTCTATGGCTACACCTTC. Protein product: CASVKGDGVYGYTF. The whole variable domain, remainder taken from reference TRBV19 and TRBJ1-2, is DGGITQSPKYLFRKEGQNVTLSCEQNLNHDAMYWYRQDPGQGLRLIYYSQIVNDFQKGDIAEGYSVSREKKESFPLTVTSAQKNPTAFYLCASVKGDGVYGYTFGSGTRLTVV.

This clonotype was seen a handful of times. The V call is TRBV6-1, the J call TRBJ1-5; D is ambiguous. The CDR3 runs 13 residues. V was clipped by 7 bases and J by 0 bases, with 7 bases between them. Germline V gene lookup returns CDR1 MNHNS and CDR2 SASEGT. The DNA for the CDR3 is TGTGCCAGCACAACAGATAGCAATCAGCCCCAGCATTTT. Protein product: CASTTDSNQPQHF.

V usage is TRBV6-1 and J usage is TRBJ1-6; D unclear. The V gene lost 6 bases and the J gene lost 0 bases, with 15 bases spanning the gap. The length of the CDR3 is 17 residues. The germline V gene encodes CDR1 MNHNS and CDR2 SASEGT. CDR3 in DNA: TGTGCCAGCAGCCTAGACGGGGTGAGCTCCTATAATTCACCCCTCCACTTT. Protein product: CASSLDGVSSYNSPLHF.

The chain recombines TRBV4-1 with TRBJ1-2, with 8 bases that match TRBD1. CDR1 is MGHRA, CDR2 YSYEKL, per germline. The junction had 12 bases not matched to a gene; V was cut back by 0 bases and J by 3 bases. The length of the CDR3 is 18 residues. The CDR3 region is CASSQEGGGQGGHYGYTF. CDR3 DNA sequence: TGCGCCAGCAGCCAAGAGGGGGGAGGACAGGGAGGCCACTATGGCTACACCTTC.

This clonotype occurred a few times. The rearrangement uses TRBV28 and TRBJ1-1; D is uncertain. V lost 4 bases and J 4 bases, leaving 10 bases between the germline ends. Germline CDR1 and CDR2: MDHEN and SYDVKM. The CDR3 contains 13 residues. The CDR3 DNA is TGTGCCAGCAGTTCCCATCTGGGCACTGAAGCTTTCTTT. Its translation is CASSSHLGTEAFF.

The rearrangement joins TRBV19 to TRBJ2-5; maybe TRBD2 (6 bases). CDR1 LNHDA and CDR2 SQIVND come from the germline V gene (reference sequence). The ends were cut back, 5 bases at V and 2 bases at J, with 15 bases in the middle. The CDR3 is 15 residues long. The CDR3 region has the DNA TGTGCCAGTAGTTCCGGGAGTAGGCGGCAAGAGACCCAGTACTTC. This translates into CASSSGSRRQETQYF.

This chain links TRBV28 with TRBJ1-2, with 9 positions matching TRBD1. With V trimmed by 5 bases and J by 2 bases, 12 bases remained unmatched. Germline V gene sequence: CDR1 MDHEN, CDR2 SYDVKM. The CDR3 is made up of 17 amino acids. CDR3 amino acids: CASSTEESDRGNYGYTF. In DNA, the CDR3 is TGTGCCAGCAGTACTGAGGAATCGGACAGGGGCAACTATGGCTACACCTTC.

This clonotype was seen a handful of times. The chain employs TRBV20-1 and TRBJ2-7, with D perhaps TRBD2 (5 bases). Looked up from germline, CDR1 is DFQATT and CDR2 is SNEGSKA (reference sequence). This CDR3 region has 14 residues. V lost 5 bases to trimming and J lost 5 bases, with 19 bases between them. The CDR3 DNA sequence: TGCAGTGCTGATTTGTTGGGCGCCGGGGACGAGCAGTACTTC. Translated: CSADLLGAGDEQYF.

This clonotype has more than one count but fewer than ten. The chain links TRBV7-6 to TRBJ2-5; TRBD2 matches at 12 bases. Germline CDR1 SGHVS, CDR2 FNYEAQ. The CDR3 spans 16 residues. Germline trimming cut 5 bases from V and 1 base from J; bases unmatched to any gene: 5. In DNA, the CDR3 is TGTGCCAGCAGCGCACCTAGCGGGGGGGCCCAAGAGACCCAGTACTTC. Encoded protein: CASSAPSGGAQETQYF.

The rearrangement uses TRBV9 and TRBJ2-1; D is unclear. The CDR3 sequence is 14 residues long. CDR1 SGDLS and CDR2 YYNGEE come from the germline V gene. Between the trimmed V and J ends, which lost 0 bases and 4 bases, there was a span of 8 bases. CDR3 loop: CASSVALSYNEQFF. The CDR3 DNA sequence: TGTGCCAGCAGCGTAGCACTATCTTACAATGAGCAGTTCTTC.

The V gene is TRBV20-1, the J gene TRBJ2-1, with 10 bases matching TRBD2. The CDR3 extends over 16 amino acids. Germline CDR1 and CDR2: DFQATT and SNEGSKA (reference sequence). V trimming: 3 bases; J trimming: 1 base; junction bases outside the gene matches: 6. The CDR3 is CSARKREGHSYNEQFF. CDR3 nucleotides: TGCAGTGCTAGGAAGCGGGAGGGCCATTCCTACAATGAGCAGTTCTTC.

Only a few counts were recorded for this clonotype. The gene calls are TRBV6-1 and TRBJ1-2, with 11 nucleotides matching TRBD1. CDR3 length: 14 residues. J gave up 7 bases and V 7 bases, and 8 bases lay outside the gene matches. The V gene's germline CDR1 is MNHNS and CDR2 SASEGT. The DNA for the CDR3 is TGTGCCAGCAAGACTCCCGGGACAGGGGGTGGCTACACCTTC. It encodes CASKTPGTGGGYTF.

This clonotype came up a few times. The genes are TRBV20-1 and TRBJ2-3; a possible D gene is TRBD2 (6 bases). This CDR3 has 15 amino acids. V was clipped by 6 bases and J by 0 bases, with 16 bases between them. Germline V gene lookup returns CDR1 DFQATT and CDR2 SNEGSKA (reference sequence). CDR3 in DNA: TGCAGTGCCTCCCCGCTAGCGACTAGCACAGATACGCAGTATTTT. This encodes CSASPLATSTDTQYF.

This chain uses TRBV7-8 with TRBJ1-1; D ambiguous. Trimming shortened V by 5 bases and J by 1 base, and 11 bases separated the two germline ends. Germline assignment: CDR1 SGHVS and CDR2 FQNEAQ. The CDR3 is 14 residues long. In DNA, the CDR3 is TGTGCCAGCAGCCCCCGGAGGGAGAACACTGAAGCTTTCTTT. It yields the protein CASSPRRENTEAFF. The full variable domain, rest sourced from reference TRBV7-8 and TRBJ1-1, is GAGVSQSPRYKVAKRGQDVALRCDPISGHVSLFWYQQALGQGPEFLTYFQNEAQLDKSGLPSDRFFAERPEGSVSTLKIQRTQQEDSAVYLCASSPRRENTEAFFGQGTRLTVV.

The chain recombines TRBV5-4 with TRBJ1-1; 10 positions match TRBD1. Trimming took 0 bases from V and 0 from J; bases not matched to a gene: 2. The CDR3 is made up of 16 amino acids. Germline-derived CDR1 and CDR2 are SGHNT and YYREEE (reference sequence). The CDR3 here is CASSLGGQGMNTEAFF. As DNA, the CDR3 is TGTGCCAGCAGCTTGGGGGGACAGGGGATGAACACTGAAGCTTTCTTT. The variable domain in full, completed from reference TRBV5-4 and TRBJ1-1, reads ETGVTQSPTHLIKTRGQQVTLRCSSQSGHNTVSWYQQALGQGPQFIFQYYREEENGRGNFPPRFSGLQFPNYSSELNVNALELDDSALYLCASSLGGQGMNTEAFFGQGTRLTVV.

This clonotype was seen a few times. The chain uses TRBV7-2 and TRBJ1-2; tentatively, D is TRBD1 (5 bases). CDR3 length: 18 amino acids. V was trimmed by 1 base and J by 4 bases, leaving 22 bases between them. CDR1 is SGHTA and CDR2 is FQGNSA in the germline V gene. The CDR3 nucleotides are TGTGCCAGCAGCTTAGAAGTGGGCAGGGACTTGTTAAGCTATGGCTACACCTTC. Amino acids: CASSLEVGRDLLSYGYTF.

V and J are TRBV30 and TRBJ2-4; 9 nucleotides match TRBD2. Germline CDR1 is GTSNPN and CDR2 is SVGIG (reference sequence). V dropped 2 bases and J dropped 4; count of bases not matched to a gene: 3. This CDR3 spans 14 amino acids. The CDR3 DNA reads as TGTGCCTGGAGTAGGCGGGGGGGTAAAAACATTCAGTACTTC. This codes for CAWSRRGGKNIQYF.

The chain uses TRBV6-1 and TRBJ1-1; 7 nucleotides agree with TRBD1. CDR3 length: 14 residues. With V trimmed by 6 bases and J by 7 bases, 11 bases remained unmatched. CDR1 and CDR2 (germline): MNHNS, SASEGT. The CDR3 region is CASRGLRGLGEAFF. The DNA of the CDR3 is TGTGCCAGCAGAGGACTTAGGGGGCTGGGTGAAGCTTTCTTT.

This clonotype was recorded a few times. The chain joins TRBV15 to TRBJ2-1; the match to TRBD2 covers 10 bases. Germline V gene sequence: CDR1 LNHNV, CDR2 YYDKDF (reference sequence). V trimming: 0 bases; J trimming: 6 bases; junction bases outside the gene matches: 8. The CDR3 consists of 17 residues. The CDR3 is CATSRESLLAGFNEQFF. The CDR3 DNA is TGTGCCACCAGCAGAGAATCCCTACTAGCGGGGTTCAATGAGCAGTTCTTC.

The rearrangement joins TRBV20-1 to TRBJ1-5; D call uncertain. The ends were cut back, 3 bases at V and 2 bases at J, with 14 bases in the middle. The germline gives CDR1 DFQATT, CDR2 SNEGSKA (reference sequence). This CDR3 contains 15 residues. CDR3 nucleotide sequence: TGCAGTGCTAGCGGGATTTTTGGAGGCAATCAGCCCCAGCATTTT. It codes for CSASGIFGGNQPQHF.

This clonotype occurred a few times. V gene TRBV19 combines with J gene TRBJ1-2; D is possibly TRBD1 (6 bases). This CDR3 is 13 amino acids long. V was trimmed by 3 bases and J by 3 bases, leaving 8 bases between them. In germline, CDR1 is LNHDA, CDR2 SQIVND (reference sequence). The CDR3 spells CASSIAGDYGYTF. The CDR3 nucleotides are TGTGCCAGTAGTATCGCAGGGGACTATGGCTACACCTTC.

This clonotype is a singleton in its sample. V usage is TRBV20-1 and J usage is TRBJ2-1; tentatively, D is TRBD2 (5 bases). Trimming pared 6 bases from V and 9 bases from J, leaving 18 bases between. This CDR3 contains 13 residues. CDR1 and CDR2 (germline): DFQATT, SNEGSKA (reference sequence). CDR3 loop: CSARTRGFGEQFF. The CDR3, as DNA: TGCAGTGCGAGGACTCGAGGTTTTGGTGAGCAGTTCTTC.

The chain's CDR3 is CASSYFRQGHEKLFF. The CDR3 nucleotides read TGTGCCAGCAGTTACTTTAGACAGGGTCATGAAAAACTGTTTTTT. The chain links TRBV6-5 to TRBJ1-4; 7 nucleotides agree with TRBD1. V shed 1 base, J shed 6 bases, and the junction held 5 bases outside the gene matches. This CDR3 is built from 15 residues. Germline V gives CDR1 MNHEY, CDR2 SVGAGI.

The V call is TRBV2, the J call TRBJ1-5; D not certain. Trimming stripped 9 bases from V and 0 bases from J, with 9 bases between. The CDR3 consists of 13 residues. Germline CDR1 is SNHLY and CDR2 is FYNNEI. CDR3 sequence (DNA): TGTGCCAGTCGCTCATATAGCAATCAGCCCCAGCATTTT. Amino acid sequence: CASRSYSNQPQHF.

The gene calls are TRBV5-6 and TRBJ2-3; the D is unclear. This CDR3 contains 13 residues. Germline V CDR1 and CDR2: SGHDT, YYEEEE. V lost 7 bases and J 2 bases, leaving 11 bases between the germline ends. The CDR3 nucleotides read TGTGCCAGCTCGCAAGTGCACACAGATACGCAGTATTTT. Translated: CASSQVHTDTQYF.

The rearrangement joins TRBV28 to TRBJ2-1; 7 nucleotides agree with TRBD1. V lost 3 bases to trimming and J lost 4 bases; unmatched junction nucleotides: 15. The CDR3 loop spans 18 amino acids. CDR1 is MDHEN and CDR2 is SYDVKM in the germline V gene. DNA of the CDR3: TGTGCCAGCAGTTTGGGACAGACCGCGGCTAGCCATTACAATGAGCAGTTCTTC. Protein: CASSLGQTAASHYNEQFF.